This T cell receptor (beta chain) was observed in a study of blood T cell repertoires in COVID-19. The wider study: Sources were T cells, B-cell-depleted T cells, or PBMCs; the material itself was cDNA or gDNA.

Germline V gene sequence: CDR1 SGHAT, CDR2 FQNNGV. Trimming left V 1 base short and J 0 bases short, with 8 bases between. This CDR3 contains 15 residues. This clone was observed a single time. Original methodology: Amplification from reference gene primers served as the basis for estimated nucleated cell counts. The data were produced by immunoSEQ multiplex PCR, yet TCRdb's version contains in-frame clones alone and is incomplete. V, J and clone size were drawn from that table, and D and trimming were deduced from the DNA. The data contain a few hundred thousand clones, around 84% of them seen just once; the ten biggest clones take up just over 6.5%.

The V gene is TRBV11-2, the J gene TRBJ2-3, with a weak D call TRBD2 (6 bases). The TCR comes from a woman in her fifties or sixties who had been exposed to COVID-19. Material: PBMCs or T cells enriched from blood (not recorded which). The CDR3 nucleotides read TGTGCCAGCAGCTTAGTGGGGACTAGCACAGATACGCAGTATTTT. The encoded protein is CASSLVGTSTDTQYF.